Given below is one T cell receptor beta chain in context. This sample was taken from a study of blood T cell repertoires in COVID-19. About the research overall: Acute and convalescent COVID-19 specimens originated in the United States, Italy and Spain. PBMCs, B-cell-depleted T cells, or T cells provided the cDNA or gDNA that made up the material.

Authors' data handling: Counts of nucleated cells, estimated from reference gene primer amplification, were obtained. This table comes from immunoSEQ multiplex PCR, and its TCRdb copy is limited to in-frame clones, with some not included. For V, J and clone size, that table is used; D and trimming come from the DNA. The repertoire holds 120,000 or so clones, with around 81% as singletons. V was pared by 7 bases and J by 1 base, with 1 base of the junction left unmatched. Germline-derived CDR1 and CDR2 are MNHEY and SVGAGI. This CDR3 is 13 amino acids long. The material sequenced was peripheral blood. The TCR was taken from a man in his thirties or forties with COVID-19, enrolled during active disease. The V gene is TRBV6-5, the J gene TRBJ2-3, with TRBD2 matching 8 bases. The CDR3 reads CASKAGGTDTQYF. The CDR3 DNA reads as TGTGCCAGCAAAGCGGGGGGCACAGATACGCAGTATTTT.